The next 17 T cell receptor beta chains were all read from a single sample in a study of shared clonotypes between healthy human individuals. Assay: immunoSEQ multiplex PCR; the TCRdb copy retains only in-frame clones and omits some. The profile shows some 2,000,000 clones, over 85% of them singletons. Sequencing input: naive CD4+ T cells sorted from blood. Stated subset: CD45RA+ positively selected. These TCRs come from a man between 18 and 35 years old in good health.

In its sample, this clone was seen once. The chain employs TRBV6-1 and TRBJ2-4; weak D call: TRBD2 (5 bases). V shed 3 bases and J shed 0 bases, with 9 bases lying between them. Germline CDR1 reads MNHNS; CDR2 reads SASEGT. The CDR3 contains 15 residues. The CDR3 DNA is TGTGCCAGCAGTGACCCAGGACTAGCCAAAAACATTCAGTACTTC. This translates into CASSDPGLAKNIQYF.

The rearrangement uses TRBV29-1 and TRBJ2-1, with D tentatively TRBD2 (7 bases). Germline CDR1 SQVTM, CDR2 ANQGSEA. The CDR3 loop spans 14 amino acids. Trimming took 1 base from V and 3 from J, leaving 10 bases between them. CDR3 region: CSVEGGGGYNEQFF. DNA for the CDR3: TGCAGCGTTGAAGGGGGGGGCGGCTACAATGAGCAGTTCTTC.

The chain combines TRBV28 with TRBJ2-1; TRBD2 agrees at 7 bases. This CDR3 comprises 13 residues. Trimming at V came to 2 bases and at J to 12 bases, leaving 7 bases not matched to a gene. Germline CDR1 reads MDHEN; CDR2 reads SYDVKM. In nucleotides, the CDR3 is TGTGCCAGCAGTTTAAGTGGACTAGTTGGGCAGTTCTTC. This sequence encodes CASSLSGLVGQFF.

This chain connects TRBV30 to TRBJ1-3; the D is unclear. The CDR3 is 16 residues long. Trimming cost V 3 bases and J 6 bases, with 21 bases left between them. Per germline, CDR1 GTSNPN and CDR2 SVGIG (reference sequence). In DNA, the CDR3 is TGTGCCTGGAGGCAGGCAGAGCTCGGCCGAACAAACACCATATATTTT. Translating gives CAWRQAELGRTNTIYF.

V usage is TRBV10-3 and J usage is TRBJ2-1, with 7 bases that match TRBD1. The CDR3 covers 14 residues. V was clipped by 7 bases and J by 5 bases; unmatched bases: 8. Per the germline V gene, CDR1 is ENHRY and CDR2 is SYGVKD. The CDR3 sequence: CAIKGTVVDNEQFF. CDR3 nucleotide sequence: TGTGCCATCAAAGGGACAGTGGTAGACAATGAGCAGTTCTTC.

The chain links TRBV28 to TRBJ1-6; D uncertain. V lost 5 bases to trimming and J lost 11 bases, with 16 bases between them. There are 14 residues in the CDR3. Germline loops: CDR1 MDHEN, CDR2 SYDVKM. The CDR3 loop reads CASSTTEGPAPLHF. Here the CDR3 DNA reads TGTGCCAGCAGTACTACAGAAGGGCCAGCACCCCTCCACTTT.

The chain links TRBV18 to TRBJ2-5; D uncertain. This CDR3 has 13 residues. Deletions cut 3 bases from V and 3 bases from J, with 8 bases between. Per germline, CDR1 KGHSH and CDR2 LQKENI. CDR3 nucleotide sequence: TGTGCCAGCTCACCTTACAATGAAGAGACCCAGTACTTC. Amino acids: CASSPYNEETQYF.

The gene calls are TRBV5-1 and TRBJ2-1; D is unclear. The CDR3 runs 18 residues. CDR1 SGHRS and CDR2 YFSETQ come from the germline V gene. V was clipped by 4 bases and J by 3 bases, with 23 bases between them. The CDR3 region is CASSPRGQKAPIYNEQFF. In DNA, the CDR3 is TGCGCCAGCAGCCCCCGCGGCCAGAAAGCCCCGATCTACAATGAGCAGTTCTTC.

J is TRBJ1-2 and V is TRBV29-1; D not certain. CDR1 is SQVTM, CDR2 ANQGSEA, per germline. CDR3 length equals 13 residues. Trimming pared 4 bases from V and 2 bases from J, leaving 11 bases between. CDR3 sequence reads: CSVGEAVNYGYTF. The CDR3 DNA reads TGCAGCGTTGGGGAGGCAGTCAACTATGGCTACACCTTC.

Only one count was recorded for this clone. The chain recombines TRBV27 with TRBJ1-5, with TRBD1 identical over 9 bases. Unmatched junction bases numbered 7, after V lost 6 bases and J lost 4 bases. The CDR3 is 15 residues long. The germline V gene encodes CDR1 MNHEY and CDR2 SMNVEV (reference sequence). CDR3 amino acids: CASRATGQGNQPQHF. The CDR3 nucleotides are TGTGCCAGCAGAGCCACAGGACAGGGGAATCAGCCCCAGCATTTT.

The chain links TRBV7-9 to TRBJ2-1; 7 positions match TRBD2. Germline CDR1 and CDR2: SEHNR and FQNEAQ (reference sequence). Germline trimming cut 5 bases from V and 8 bases from J; bases unmatched to any gene: 18. This CDR3 comprises 17 residues. CDR3 bases: TGTGCCAGCAGCGTAGGGCGACTAGCCGGAGATATGCATGAGCAGTTCTTC. Translating it yields CASSVGRLAGDMHEQFF.

The chain joins TRBV11-3 to TRBJ2-3, with 9 bases that match TRBD2. Trimming at V came to 1 base and at J to 7 bases, leaving 9 bases not matched to a gene. The CDR3 totals 16 residues. Germline lookup yields CDR1 SGHNT and CDR2 YENEEA. The CDR3 here is CASSLGSSGSWNTQYF. The CDR3 DNA reads as TGTGCCAGCAGCTTAGGTAGTAGCGGGAGCTGGAATACGCAGTATTTT.

This clone was seen once. Other DNA sequences of this sample code for an identical CDR3. This chain uses TRBV19 with TRBJ1-2, with D possibly being TRBD1 (6 bases). Germline CDR1 is LNHDA and CDR2 is SQIVND (reference sequence). V dropped 1 base and J dropped 2 bases, with 11 bases sitting between them. This CDR3 has 15 residues. The CDR3 coding sequence is TGTGCCAGTAGTATAGCGGGGGGCGCCAACTATGGCTACACCTTC. Translated, it gives CASSIAGGANYGYTF.

V gene TRBV5-6 combines with J gene TRBJ2-2; D uncertain. The ends were cut back, 4 bases at V and 6 bases at J, with 10 bases in the middle. The V gene's germline CDR1 is SGHDT and CDR2 YYEEEE. The CDR3 extends over 13 amino acids. The CDR3 DNA sequence: TGTGCCAGCAGCGCTGTCACCGCCGGGGAGCTGTTTTTT. Protein product: CASSAVTAGELFF.

This chain uses TRBV28 with TRBJ2-6, with 8 bases that match TRBD1. The CDR3 contains 18 residues. J lost 0 bases, V lost 5 bases, and 9 bases had no gene match. Germline CDR1 is MDHEN and CDR2 is SYDVKM. CDR3 region: CASSPPIGQGSGANVLTF. The CDR3 DNA reads TGTGCCAGCAGTCCACCAATCGGACAGGGCTCTGGGGCCAACGTCCTGACTTTC.

This sequence joins TRBV27 and TRBJ1-2, with D possibly being TRBD1 (6 bases). Germline lookup yields CDR1 MNHEY and CDR2 SMNVEV (reference sequence). The V end lost 4 bases, the J end lost 4 bases, and 13 bases lay between the germline ends. CDR3 length equals 14 residues. The CDR3: CASSYRDAGYGYTF. The CDR3 bases are TGTGCCAGCAGTTACAGGGACGCAGGCTATGGCTACACCTTC.

The rearrangement links TRBV10-3 to TRBJ1-4; a possible D gene is TRBD1 (5 bases). The CDR3 totals 17 residues. Germline V gives CDR1 ENHRY, CDR2 SYGVKD. V shed 3 bases and J shed 5 bases, with 19 bases lying between them. DNA for the CDR3: TGTGCCATCAGTGACTCGAGGGACGGGAACTTCAATGAAAAACTGTTTTTT. Amino acid sequence: CAISDSRDGNFNEKLFF.